This T cell receptor beta chain was sequenced during a study of blood T cell repertoires in COVID-19. Study-wide context: The United States, Italy and Spain were the sources of the acute and convalescent COVID-19 samples.

The method was immunoSEQ multiplex PCR; TCRdb's version includes in-frame clones alone and lacks a portion of them. The sample has a few hundred thousand clones; around 88% are singletons. CDR1 and CDR2 from the germline V gene are MGHRA and YSYEKL. The CDR3 loop spans 14 amino acids. V lost 0 bases to trimming and J lost 8 bases, with 13 bases between them. Followed longitudinally, the Seattle patients had been enrolled during active infection. V usage is TRBV4-1 and J usage is TRBJ1-2; the D gene is possibly TRBD1 (6 bases). The sequenced sample was peripheral blood. The receptor comes from a woman aged 55-75 years with COVID-19, enrolled during active disease. CDR3 amino acids: CASSQEGAYHGYTF. CDR3 sequence (DNA): TGCGCCAGCAGCCAAGAGGGGGCCTATCACGGCTACACCTTC.